This T cell receptor (beta chain) was captured in a study of long-term antiretroviral therapy in people with HIV. Broader study findings: After ART, diversity increased yet remained lower than transplant donor controls. Compared with controls, HIV repertoires showed narrower CDR3 length ranges.

At survey level, the immunoSEQ assay was run in its v3.0 version. Only in-frame clones appear in the TCRdb table, and some are missing; sequencing was by immunoSEQ multiplex PCR. Of about 40,000 clones listed, more than 70% are singletons. Germline CDR1 is SGHNT and CDR2 is YYREEE (reference sequence). The germline V and J ends were trimmed by 2 bases and 6 bases, with 9 bases remaining between them. This CDR3 contains 13 residues. PBMC samples from each donor numbered at least one pre-ART and at least two post-ART. For this clone: Its specificity is unknown.

The source of this sequence is a woman aged 45-65 years with HIV. The V gene is TRBV5-4, the J gene TRBJ2-1; D gene ambiguous. Sequencing used unsorted PBMCs, obtained 3.1 years after starting antiretroviral therapy. The chain's CDR3 is CASSFGPSNEQFF. As DNA, the CDR3 is TGTGCCAGCAGCTTTGGTCCGAGCAATGAGCAGTTCTTC.